This T cell receptor (beta chain) came from a study of blood T cell repertoires in COVID-19. About the research overall: PBMCs, B-cell-depleted T cells, or T cells provided the cDNA or gDNA that made up the material.

The CDR3 extends over 15 amino acids. With V trimmed by 5 bases and J by 0 bases, 7 bases remained unmatched. CDR1 and CDR2 from the germline V gene are MDHEN and SYDVKM. Original processing methods: Quantification of nucleated cells was approximated via reference gene primer amplification. Only in-frame clones appear in the TCRdb table, and some are missing; sequencing was by immunoSEQ multiplex PCR. That table gives V, J and clone size, and the DNA gave D and trimming. In the table there are tens of thousands of clones, 88% of which are singletons. The chain links TRBV28 to TRBJ2-7; 7 bases line up with TRBD2. The source is a woman older than 75 with active COVID-19. Sequenced material: peripheral blood. CDR3 sequence (DNA): TGTGCCAGCAGTCCCCCGGGAGGTCGCTCCTACGAGCAGTACTTC. Its protein product is CASSPPGGRSYEQYF.